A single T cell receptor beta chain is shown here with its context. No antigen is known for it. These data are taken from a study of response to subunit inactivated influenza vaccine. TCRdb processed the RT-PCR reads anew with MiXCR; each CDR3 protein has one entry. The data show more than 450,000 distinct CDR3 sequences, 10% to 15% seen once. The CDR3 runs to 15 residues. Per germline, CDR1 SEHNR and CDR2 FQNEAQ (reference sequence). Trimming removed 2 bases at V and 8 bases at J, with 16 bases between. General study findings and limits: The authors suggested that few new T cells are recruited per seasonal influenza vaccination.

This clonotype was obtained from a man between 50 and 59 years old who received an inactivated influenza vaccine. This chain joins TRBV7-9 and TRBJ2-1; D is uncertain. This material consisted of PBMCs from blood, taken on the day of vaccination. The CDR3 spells CASSLIRVFTDEQFF. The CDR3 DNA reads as TGTGCCAGCAGCTTAATCCGGGTTTTCACTGATGAGCAGTTCTTC.